This TCR beta chain was captured in a study of Tregs in tolerant kidney transplant recipients. Germline values: CDR1 PRHDT, CDR2 FYEKMQ (reference sequence). The CDR3 runs to 14 residues. Trimming cost V 5 bases and J 7 bases, with 12 bases left between them. Using immunoSEQ multiplex PCR, the repertoire was profiled, and TCRdb retains in-frame clones only, with some absent. The sample lists around 63,000 clones, 80% to 90% occurring once. Study observations and caveats: Expanding Tregs on activated donor B cells appeared to best identify donor-specific TCRbeta clones.

For this clone: Its specificity is not known.

Unstimulated Tregs (CD4+CD25+CD127-) and CD4+CD25- non-Tregs were sorted from PBMCs. The sample consisted of Tregs from blood, taken before the transplant. The rearrangement joins TRBV13 to TRBJ1-6; tentatively, D is TRBD1 (6 bases). The TCR was taken from a human donor who received a combined kidney and bone marrow transplant. The DNA of the CDR3 is TGTGCCAGCAGCCCCGGACAGAAAAATTCACCCCTCCACTTT. It is translated as CASSPGQKNSPLHF.